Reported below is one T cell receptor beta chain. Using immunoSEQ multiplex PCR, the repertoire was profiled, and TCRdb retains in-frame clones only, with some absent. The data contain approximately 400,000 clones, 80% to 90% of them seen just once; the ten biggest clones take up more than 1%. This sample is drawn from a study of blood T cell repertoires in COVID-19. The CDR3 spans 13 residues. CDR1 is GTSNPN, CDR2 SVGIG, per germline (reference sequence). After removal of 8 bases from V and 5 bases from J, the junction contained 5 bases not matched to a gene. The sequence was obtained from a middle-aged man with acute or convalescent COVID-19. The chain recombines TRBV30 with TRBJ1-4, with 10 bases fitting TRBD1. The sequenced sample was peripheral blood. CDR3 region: CAGRGQGNEKLFF. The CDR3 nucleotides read TGTGCCGGAAGGGGACAGGGGAATGAAAAACTGTTTTTT.